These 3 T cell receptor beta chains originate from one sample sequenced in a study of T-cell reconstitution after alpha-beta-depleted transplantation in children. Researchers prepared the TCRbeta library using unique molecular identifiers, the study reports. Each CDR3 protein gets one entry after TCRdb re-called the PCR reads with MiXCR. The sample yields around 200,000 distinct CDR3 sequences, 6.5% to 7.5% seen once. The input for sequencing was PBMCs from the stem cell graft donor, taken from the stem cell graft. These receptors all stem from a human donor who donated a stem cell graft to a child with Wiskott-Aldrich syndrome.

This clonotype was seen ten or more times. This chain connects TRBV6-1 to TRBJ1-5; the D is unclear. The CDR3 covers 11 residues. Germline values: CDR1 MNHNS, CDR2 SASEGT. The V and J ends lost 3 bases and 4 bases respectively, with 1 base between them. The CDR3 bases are TGTGCCAGCAGTGATAATCAGCCCCAGCATTTT. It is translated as CASSDNQPQHF.

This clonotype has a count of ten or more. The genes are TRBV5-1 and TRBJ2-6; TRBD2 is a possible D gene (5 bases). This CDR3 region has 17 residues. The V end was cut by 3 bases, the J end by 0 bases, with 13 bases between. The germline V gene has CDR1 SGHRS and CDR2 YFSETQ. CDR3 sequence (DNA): TGCGCCAGCAGCTGGACTTCGTCGGTCTCTGGGGCCAACGTCCTGACTTTC. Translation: CASSWTSSVSGANVLTF. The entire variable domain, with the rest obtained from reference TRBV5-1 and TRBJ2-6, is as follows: KAGVTQTPRYLIKTRGQQVTLSCSPISGHRSVSWYQQTPGQGLQFLFEYFSETQRNKGNFPGRFSGRQFSNSRSEMNVSTLELGDSALYLCASSWTSSVSGANVLTFGAGSRLTVL.

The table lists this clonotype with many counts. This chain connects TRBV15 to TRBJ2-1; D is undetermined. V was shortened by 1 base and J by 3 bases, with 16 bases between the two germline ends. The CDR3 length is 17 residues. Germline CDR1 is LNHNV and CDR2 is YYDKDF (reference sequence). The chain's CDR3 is CATSRVDLGLYYNEQFF. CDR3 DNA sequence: TGTGCCACCAGCAGAGTGGATTTGGGGTTGTACTACAATGAGCAGTTCTTC.